The TCR beta chain described here comes from a study of blood T cell repertoires in COVID-19. Background on the study: From T cells, B-cell-depleted T cells, or PBMCs came the material, which was cDNA or gDNA.

Clones were read by immunoSEQ multiplex PCR, and TCRdb kept only the in-frame ones, dropping some. Found here are about 380,000 clones, over 65% of them singletons; the top ten hold roughly 1.1%. The source material was peripheral blood. This clonotype was sampled from a human donor with acute or convalescent COVID-19. The donor label of this sample is uncertain.

The CDR3 DNA sequence: TGCAGCGTTACCAGGACAGATACGCAGTATTTT. Amino acids: CSVTRTDTQYF. The chain combines TRBV29-1 with TRBJ2-3; D ambiguous. The CDR3 has 11 residues. The V end was cut by 5 bases, the J end by 3 bases, with 6 bases between. From germline, CDR1 is SQVTM and CDR2 ANQGSEA.